This TCR beta chain emerged from a study of shared clonotypes between healthy human individuals. Profiled with immunoSEQ multiplex PCR; TCRdb holds only in-frame clones, not every one. Here the sample spans 2.5 million or so clones, approximately 92% being singletons. Germline CDR1 and CDR2: GTSNPN and SVGIG (reference sequence). Deletions cut 3 bases from V and 4 bases from J, with 10 bases between. CDR3 length: 13 amino acids. The TCR sequence derives from a man aged 18 to 29 in good health. The rearrangement uses TRBV30 and TRBJ1-5, with D maybe TRBD1 (6 bases). The material sequenced was naive CD4+ T cells sorted from blood. Subset indicated: CD45RA+ positively selected. The CDR3 loop reads CAWSRGHNQPQHF. Written as DNA, the CDR3 is TGTGCCTGGAGCAGGGGTCATAATCAGCCCCAGCATTTT.